The source of this T cell receptor beta chain is a study of post-analysis software for immune sequencing data. Study results and caveats: The five TRBV segments detected at higher frequency in patients than in controls included TRBV5-6, TRBV5-1 and TRBV20-1.

Worth noting for this clonotype: The target antigen is unknown.

Tagging with unique molecular identifiers was a feature of the TCR beta cDNA libraries. TCRdb reprocessed the PCR reads via MiXCR and lists one record per CDR3 protein. The repertoire holds approximately 460,000 distinct CDR3 sequences, with around 40% as singletons. J lost 3 bases, V lost 5 bases, and 7 bases had no gene match. Germline CDR1 and CDR2: DFQATT and SNEGSKA (reference sequence). The CDR3 consists of 14 residues. Source material: blood. The sequence was obtained from a girl aged 10-17 years with multiple sclerosis. The chain recombines TRBV20-1 with TRBJ2-1; the match to TRBD1 covers 7 bases. The chain's CDR3 is CSAPGQDNYNEQFF. The CDR3 DNA follows: TGCAGTGCTCCAGGACAGGATAACTACAATGAGCAGTTCTTC.